This TCR beta chain derives from a study of Tregs in tolerant kidney transplant recipients. This CDR3 is 15 amino acids long. Germline V lookup: CDR1 MNHEY, CDR2 SVGAGI. V was trimmed by 5 bases and J by 4 bases, leaving 18 bases between them. Study-wide results and limits: Biological reproducibility was not directly addressed, but technical replication error appeared minimal.

Produced via immunoSEQ multiplex PCR; TCRdb's table is partial and in-frame only. The sample includes about 240,000 clones, more than 65% of them seen just once. Unstimulated regulatory T cells (CD4+CD25+CD127-), CD4+CD25- non-regulatory cells, CD4 and CD8 cells were FACS-sorted from thawed PBMCs. Concerning this clone: What it binds is unknown.

The TCR originated in a human donor in good health. The chain carries TRBV6-5 and TRBJ2-7; TRBD2 is a possible D gene (7 bases). The sequenced sample was CD4+ T cells from blood. The CDR3 nucleotides are TGTGCCAGCAGTACCCGATCGGGGGGCAGGTACGAGCAGTACTTC. This gives the protein CASSTRSGGRYEQYF.